This T cell receptor (beta chain) is from a study of glioma-infiltrating T cells. Germline V gene lookup returns CDR1 SNHLY and CDR2 FYNNEI. The length of the CDR3 is 11 residues. V was pared by 4 bases and J by 12 bases, with 11 bases between. Broader study findings: Tissue and blood shared very few CDR3 sequences.

Using RNA template, CDR3s of TCR alpha and beta were amplified with iRepertoire arm-PCR. One-step reverse transcription and amplification started from approximately 100-400 ng of tissue mRNA or PBMC total RNA. TCRdb re-called the multiplex PCR reads through MiXCR, storing one row per CDR3 protein. The repertoire holds fewer than 200,000 distinct CDR3 sequences, with about 32% as singletons. In this sample, this clonotype turned up many times. What it binds is unknown. Sequences were obtained from glioma tissue, nonneoplastic brain tissue, or PBMCs (not recorded which). The V and J genes are TRBV2 and TRBJ2-3; maybe TRBD2 (5 bases). This clonotype was obtained from a human donor with low-grade glioma or glioblastoma, undergoing nonglioma brain surgery, or in good health (not recorded which). CDR3 residues: CASSVEGTQYF. The CDR3 DNA sequence: TGTGCCAGCAGTGTTGAGGGTACACAGTATTTT.